This T cell receptor (beta chain) appears in the sequencing data of a study of cytomegalovirus exposure and HLA in healthy donors (dated by TCRdb to the late 2010s). Regarding the complete study: In an earlier analysis of 550 to 750 of the donors, less than 350 Gb of sequence data and 117 million unique TCR beta sequences from approximately 180 million T cells were reported. An early release covering 550 to 700 HLA-typed donors comprised approximately 290 gigabases of sequencing data and tens of millions of unique TCR sequences. Among the approximately 400 genotyped donors, approximately 81% belonged to the genetic ancestry cluster associated with self-reported Caucasian donors. The aim of the study was to test whether cataloging public T cell receptors could identify signatures of past pathogen exposure. The study profiled the T cell repertoires of hundreds of subjects by immunosequencing and related them to cytomegalovirus serostatus. Besides the first cohort of some 670 subjects, a separate validation cohort made up of some 110 different subjects was used. The study combined high-throughput TCR immunosequencing, statistical association of individual TCRs with disease status, and machine learning to predict cytomegalovirus infection status. To study patterns of TCR occurrence, a later analysis re-analyzed previously published TCR beta repertoires from around 660 donors and added high-resolution HLA genotyping. Rather than using new phenotypic data, the later analysis identified candidate immune exposures from TCR beta sequences and from how often those sequences occurred across donors. To decide whether each TCR beta V gene segment behaved as functional or pseudogenic, an earlier analysis of some 600 of the donors relied on high-throughput TCR beta sequencing. Alongside the repertoire data, information on donor age, sex, ethnicity and CMV serostatus was compiled. A later genetic analysis took genome-wide SNP genotypes for about 55% of the 666 donors and used that subset as a discovery cohort. Every discovery cohort repertoire had been produced on one sequencing platform. HLA typing covered class I and class II loci at four-digit resolution. The number of typed donors differed by locus: roughly 620-640 for A, B, C, DRB1 and DQB1; 500 to 550 for DQA1; roughly 600 for DPA1; and 400 to 480 for DPB1. Roughly five DR-DQ haplotypes were handled as single units for association and clustering because linkage in the cohort was strong. Among a few hundred genotyped donors of the cohort, an average of around 240,000 unique TCR beta nucleotide sequences were sequenced per donor, roughly a sixth of them non-productive. On the study overall, not on this receptor specifically: According to a later analysis, parvovirus B19, influenza, CMV and Epstein-Barr virus appeared linked to several top co-occurrence clusters. A further reported finding was that TCR beta sequences accurately predicted the HLA-A and HLA-B alleles for most subjects in the first cohort. According to a later genetic analysis, donors in an Asian-associated ancestry cluster had fewer N-insertions in productive TCRs than the approximately 700-donor mean. HLA typing was unavailable for some donors at each locus, so association tests used only the typed subset. The classifier was reported to diagnose cytomegalovirus status with high specificity and sensitivity in both the original and validation cohorts. In a later analysis, HLA-associated TCR beta chains showed more clonal expansion and lower generation probabilities than non-associated chains that were equally common. A cluster of highly shared sequence variants was judged likely to be a technical artifact of the sequencing pipeline. Broadly in line with IMGT annotations, most TCR beta V segments showed up in productive rearrangements about 87% or about 30% of the time in an earlier analysis of around 550 of the donors. The study gave a list of around 170 TCR beta chains associated with cytomegalovirus. A few of the identified cytomegalovirus-associated TCR beta chains were confirmed in vitro to be specific for cytomegalovirus antigens. Seventeen rarely observed V segments, including chromosome 9 orphons, were excluded from the earlier analysis of approximately 500 of the donors because counts were too low. Most CMV-associated TCR beta chains appeared to be HLA-restricted in a later analysis, and the HLA associations seemed to be driven largely by CMV exposure. A later analysis associated about 18,000 TCR beta sequences with specific HLA alleles at a false discovery rate of 0.05. Linkage disequilibrium might explain the correlated functional status among segregating V segments, but an unknown experimental factor could not be excluded. The 87-base-pair reads could not distinguish some IMGT-functional V segments, including TRBV6-2 and TRBV6-3, so those segments were excluded. Assigning TCR associations to individual alleles was difficult when HLA alleles, especially DR and DQ, strongly co-occurred. V-gene and J-gene trimming of TCR beta chains was associated with a missense DCLRE1C variant in a later genetic analysis, and the association was replicated in an independent cohort. In this cohort, only TCR beta chains were sequenced, and detectable features were limited by the absence of alpha or paired-chain data. Presence/absence analyses assumed roughly uniform sequencing depth across donors, an assumption that may not hold. Most TCR sequences were seen in very few donors, while some public TCRs were found in many individuals. According to the authors, the approach could potentially be generalized to other disease states and immunological phenotypes. A later analysis found that TCR association rates varied across HLA loci, with DRB1 alleles showing the most associated TCRs and HLA-C alleles the fewest. Immune exposure information for the cohort was limited to CMV serostatus.

There are 17 amino acids in the CDR3, from cysteine to phenylalanine inclusive. Left in the record is the CDR3 DNA by itself, 51 bases read in frame from the first base. Looking up the germline V gene yields CDR1 SGHDT and CDR2 YYEEEE. The V end gives up 2 bases and the J end 5 bases, leaving 14 bases in the junction not matched to a gene. Library preparation employed the immunoSEQ multiplex PCR assay. For the multiplex PCR, a mixture combining 60 forward primers for TCR Vbeta segments and 13 reverse primers for TCR Jbeta segments was used. A multiplex PCR assay on genomic DNA amplified the CDR3 region of rearranged TCR beta genes. Amplified TCR beta libraries were sequenced as 87-base-pair reads on the Illumina HiSeq System. The paper's data handling went like this. A later analysis counted tens of millions of unique TCR beta chains across the 550 to 800 repertoires, and about 10 million of these chains were shared by at least two donors. To remove PCR and sequencing errors, raw reads were error-corrected and collapsed into unique sequences using a nearest-neighbor algorithm that merged closely related sequences. CDR3 sequences were aligned to IMGT reference sequences to assign V, D and J gene segments. Each retained sequence needed at least a six-nucleotide match to both a V gene segment and a J gene segment. A rearrangement counted as productive if the CDR3 had no stop codons and remained in frame with V and J, and every other rearrangement counted as non-productive. Following IMGT convention, CDR3 was defined as the stretch from the second conserved V-encoded cysteine up to the conserved J-encoded phenylalanine. In an earlier analysis of around 640 of the donors, sequences lacking an unambiguous match to a single V gene segment were excluded. In an earlier analysis of 587 of the donors, a V segment was called functional when productive rearrangements were above 56.7%, and segregating when the standard deviation between donors exceeded 5%. A statistical classification framework was built for diagnosing cytomegalovirus status from the catalog of TCR beta chain sequences. A later analysis assigned V and J genes by comparing TCR nucleotide sequences with IMGT/GENE-DB human TR gene sequences. Using the TCRdist pipeline, a later analysis assigned CDR3 sequences along with most-parsimonious VDJ recombination scenarios. In a later analysis, every TCR beta chain was defined by the combination of its CDR3 amino acid sequence and its V-gene family, and reads without a unique V-gene family were dropped. In a later analysis, 500 to 700 highly shared, low-generation-probability nucleotide sequences were removed to address suspected cross-contamination and a sequencing artifact. For each public chain, a later analysis derived a clonal expansion index from normalized ranks of inferred template counts within each repertoire. In a later analysis, generation probabilities were computed using a VDJ recombination model fitted to out-of-frame rearrangements, and the results were checked against IGoR. A later analysis scored TCR-TCR, TCR-HLA and TCR-CMV co-occurrence with hypergeometric tests, applying a repertoire-size bias correction to TCR pairs. A later analysis estimated false discovery rates by permuting HLA or CMV assignments 20 times. In a later analysis, co-occurring TCRs were grouped with DBSCAN, and TCRdist sequence similarity was added when clustering was performed within HLA-allele-positive subsets. For co-occurrence clustering, repertoires with fewer than 30,000 or more than 120,000 public chains were excluded, along with about five repertoires with anomalous nucleotide sharing. TCRdb took over this immuneACCESS table, retaining in-frame rearrangements with V and J assigned. Such tables are incomplete; in checked studies, under half of the missing clones stem from an unresolved V gene, and the remainder is unexplained. The DNA was the basis for D and trimming; V, J and clone size are from that table. For this sample the table gives roughly 66,000 clones, of which around 80% were detected only once. Together, the top ten hold about 6% of the sample.

The cohort was made up of roughly 670 healthy bone marrow donors. All cohort members were sampled while nominally healthy, although unrecorded immune exposures were likely present. The donor was CMV seronegative and belonged to the group of under 400 seronegative cohort members. A peripheral blood sample was collected from each donor, and TCR beta sequencing was performed on peripheral blood mononuclear cells. The Qiagen DNeasy Blood Extraction Kit was used to extract genomic DNA from the blood cell samples. Notes on this clone: The specificity of this receptor is unknown. No quality values exist for individual bases; no much larger clone is one base distant.

This sequence uses TRBV5-6 and TRBJ1-1; TRBD1 lines up with 8 middle nucleotides. The clonotype comes from a man aged 45-65 years in good health and CMV-seronegative. Specimen: PBMCs. Here the CDR3 is given as CASSFNRGKVGWTEAFF. The nucleotide sequence is TGTGCCAGCAGCTTCAACAGGGGGAAGGTTGGTTGGACTGAAGCTTTCTTT.